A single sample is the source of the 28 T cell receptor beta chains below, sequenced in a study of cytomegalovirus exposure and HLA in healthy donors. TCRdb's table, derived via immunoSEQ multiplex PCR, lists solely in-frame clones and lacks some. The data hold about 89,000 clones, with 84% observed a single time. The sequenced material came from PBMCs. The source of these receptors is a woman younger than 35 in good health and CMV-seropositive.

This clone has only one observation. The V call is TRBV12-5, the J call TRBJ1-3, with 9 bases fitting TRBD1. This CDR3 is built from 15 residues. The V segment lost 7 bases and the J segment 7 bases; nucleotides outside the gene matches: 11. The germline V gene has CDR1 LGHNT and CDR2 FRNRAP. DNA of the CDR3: TGTGCTAGTGCCCTCAGCCGGGACAGGGTGAACACCATATATTTT. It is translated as CASALSRDRVNTIYF.

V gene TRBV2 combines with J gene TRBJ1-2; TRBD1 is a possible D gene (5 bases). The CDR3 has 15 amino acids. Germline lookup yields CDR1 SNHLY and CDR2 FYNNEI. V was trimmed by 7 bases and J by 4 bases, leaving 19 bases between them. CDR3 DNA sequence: TGTGCCAGCATGAGGGGACTCCTGGGCGGCTATGGCTACACCTTC. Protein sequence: CASMRGLLGGYGYTF.

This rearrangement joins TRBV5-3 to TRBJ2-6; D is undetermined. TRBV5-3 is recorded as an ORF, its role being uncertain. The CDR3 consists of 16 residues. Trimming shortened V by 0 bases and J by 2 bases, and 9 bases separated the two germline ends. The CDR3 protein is CARSLGTRAGANVLTF. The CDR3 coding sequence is TGTGCCAGAAGCTTGGGAACTCGGGCTGGGGCCAACGTCCTGACTTTC.

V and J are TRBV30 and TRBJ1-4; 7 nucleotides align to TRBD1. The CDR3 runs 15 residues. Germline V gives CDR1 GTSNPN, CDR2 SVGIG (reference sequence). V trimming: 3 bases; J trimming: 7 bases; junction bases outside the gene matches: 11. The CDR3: CAWRTVEGAGEKLFF. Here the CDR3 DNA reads TGTGCCTGGAGGACCGTGGAGGGGGCCGGTGAAAAACTGTTTTTT. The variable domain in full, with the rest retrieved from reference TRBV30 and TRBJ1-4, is SQTIHQWPATLVQPVGSPLSLECTVEGTSNPNLYWYRQAAGRGLQLLFYSVGIGQISSEVPQNLSASRPQDRQFILSSKKLLLSDSGFYLCAWRTVEGAGEKLFFGSGTQLSVL.

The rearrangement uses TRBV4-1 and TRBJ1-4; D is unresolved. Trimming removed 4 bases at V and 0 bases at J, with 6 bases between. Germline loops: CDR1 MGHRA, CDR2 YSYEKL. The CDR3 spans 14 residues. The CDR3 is CASSRAATNEKLFF. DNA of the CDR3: TGCGCCAGCAGCCGGGCCGCAACTAATGAAAAACTGTTTTTT.

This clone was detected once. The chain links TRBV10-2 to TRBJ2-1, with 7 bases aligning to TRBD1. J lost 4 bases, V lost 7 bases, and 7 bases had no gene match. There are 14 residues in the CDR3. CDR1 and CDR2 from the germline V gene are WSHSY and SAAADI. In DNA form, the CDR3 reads TGCGCCAGCACGGTAGGGGACAGATACAATGAGCAGTTCTTC. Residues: CASTVGDRYNEQFF.

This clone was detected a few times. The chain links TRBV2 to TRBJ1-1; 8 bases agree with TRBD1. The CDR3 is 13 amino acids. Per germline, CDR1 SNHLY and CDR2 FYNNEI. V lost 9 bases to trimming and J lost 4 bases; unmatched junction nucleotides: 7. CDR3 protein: CARTRGLGTEAFF. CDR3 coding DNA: TGTGCCAGGACCAGGGGGCTGGGCACTGAAGCTTTCTTT.

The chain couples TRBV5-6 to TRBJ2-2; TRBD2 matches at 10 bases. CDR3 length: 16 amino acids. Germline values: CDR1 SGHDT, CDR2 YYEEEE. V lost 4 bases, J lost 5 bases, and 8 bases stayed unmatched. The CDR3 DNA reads TGTGCCAGCAGCGCGTTTAGCGGGGGGCGTACCGGGGAGCTGTTTTTT. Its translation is CASSAFSGGRTGELFF.

The CDR3 loop reads CASSYPGQNYGYTF. The CDR3 DNA reads as TGTGCCAGCAGTTATCCGGGACAGAACTATGGCTACACCTTC. The genes are TRBV28 and TRBJ1-2; 7 bases are shared with TRBD1. The CDR3 runs 14 residues. Trimming at V came to 4 bases and at J to 2 bases, leaving 4 bases not matched to a gene. The germline V gene has CDR1 MDHEN and CDR2 SYDVKM.

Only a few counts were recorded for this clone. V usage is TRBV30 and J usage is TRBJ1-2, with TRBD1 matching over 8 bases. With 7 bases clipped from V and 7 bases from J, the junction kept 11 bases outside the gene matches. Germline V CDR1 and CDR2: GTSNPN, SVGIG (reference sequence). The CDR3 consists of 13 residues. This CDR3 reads CASDRGTARGYTF. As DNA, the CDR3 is TGTGCCTCTGACAGGGGCACAGCACGTGGCTACACCTTC.

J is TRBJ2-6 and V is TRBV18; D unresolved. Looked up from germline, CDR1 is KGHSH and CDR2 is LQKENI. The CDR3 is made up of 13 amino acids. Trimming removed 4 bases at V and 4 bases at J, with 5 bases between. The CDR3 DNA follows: TGTGCCAGCTCACTGACAGGGGCCAACGTCCTGACTTTC. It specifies CASSLTGANVLTF.

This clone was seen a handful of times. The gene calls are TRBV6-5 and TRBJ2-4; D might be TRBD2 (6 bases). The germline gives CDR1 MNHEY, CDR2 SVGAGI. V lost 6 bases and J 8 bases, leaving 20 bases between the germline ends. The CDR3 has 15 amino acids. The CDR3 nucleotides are TGTGCCAGCAGGCTACGGGGAGCCTCGGGGGACATTCAGTACTTC. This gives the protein CASRLRGASGDIQYF.

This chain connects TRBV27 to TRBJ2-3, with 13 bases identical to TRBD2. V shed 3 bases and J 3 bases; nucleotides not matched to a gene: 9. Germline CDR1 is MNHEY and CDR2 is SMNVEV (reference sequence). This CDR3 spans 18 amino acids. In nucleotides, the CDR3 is TGTGCCAGCAGTTTCTCTCGGTCGGGACTAGCGGGAACAGATACGCAGTATTTT. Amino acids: CASSFSRSGLAGTDTQYF.

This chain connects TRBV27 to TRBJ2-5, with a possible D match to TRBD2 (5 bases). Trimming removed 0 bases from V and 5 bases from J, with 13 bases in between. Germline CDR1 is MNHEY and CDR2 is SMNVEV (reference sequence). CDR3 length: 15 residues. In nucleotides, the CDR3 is TGTGCCAGCAGTTTATCGTTGCTAGCTTGGGAGACCCAGTACTTC. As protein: CASSLSLLAWETQYF.

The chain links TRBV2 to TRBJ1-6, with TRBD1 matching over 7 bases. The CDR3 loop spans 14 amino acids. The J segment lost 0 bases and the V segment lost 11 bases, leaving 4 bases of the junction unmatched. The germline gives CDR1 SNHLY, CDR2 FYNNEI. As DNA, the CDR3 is TGTGCCGGAACAGGGGACTCCTATAATTCACCCCTCCACTTT. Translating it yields CAGTGDSYNSPLHF.

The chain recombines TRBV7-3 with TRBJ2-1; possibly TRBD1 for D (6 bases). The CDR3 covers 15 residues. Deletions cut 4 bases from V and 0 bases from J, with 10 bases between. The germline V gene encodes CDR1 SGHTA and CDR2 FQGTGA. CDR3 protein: CASSSPGVSYNEQFF. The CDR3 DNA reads TGTGCCAGCAGCTCCCCAGGGGTCTCCTACAATGAGCAGTTCTTC.

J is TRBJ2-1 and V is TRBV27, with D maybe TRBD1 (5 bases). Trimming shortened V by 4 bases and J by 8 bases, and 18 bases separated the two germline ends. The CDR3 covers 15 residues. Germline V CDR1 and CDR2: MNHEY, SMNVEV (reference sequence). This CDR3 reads CASSSFLAGMDEQFF. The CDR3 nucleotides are TGTGCCAGCAGTTCTTTCCTGGCAGGGATGGATGAGCAGTTCTTC.

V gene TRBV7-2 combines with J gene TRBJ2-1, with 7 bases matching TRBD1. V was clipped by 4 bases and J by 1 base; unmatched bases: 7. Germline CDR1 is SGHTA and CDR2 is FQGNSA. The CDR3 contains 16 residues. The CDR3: CASSSLTGWSYNEQFF. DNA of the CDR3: TGTGCCAGCAGCTCCTTGACAGGGTGGTCCTACAATGAGCAGTTCTTC.

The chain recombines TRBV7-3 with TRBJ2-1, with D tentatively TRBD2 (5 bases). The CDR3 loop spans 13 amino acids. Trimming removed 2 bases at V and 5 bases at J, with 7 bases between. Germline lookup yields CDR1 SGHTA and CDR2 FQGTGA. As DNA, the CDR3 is TGTGCCAGCAGCTTACGGCGGGACAATGAGCAGTTCTTC. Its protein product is CASSLRRDNEQFF.

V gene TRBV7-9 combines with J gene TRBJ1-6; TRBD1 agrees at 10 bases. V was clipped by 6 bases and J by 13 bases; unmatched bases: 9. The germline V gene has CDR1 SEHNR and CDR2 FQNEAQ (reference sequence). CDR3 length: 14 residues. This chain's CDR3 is CASSPSRDRGPLHF. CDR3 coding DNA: TGTGCCAGCAGTCCGTCCCGGGACAGGGGCCCCCTCCACTTT.

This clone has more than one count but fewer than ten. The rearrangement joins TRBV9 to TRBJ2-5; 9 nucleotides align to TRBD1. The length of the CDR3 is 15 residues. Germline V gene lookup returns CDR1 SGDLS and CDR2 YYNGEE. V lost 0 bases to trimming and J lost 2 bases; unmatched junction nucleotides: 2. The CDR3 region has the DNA TGTGCCAGCAGCGTAGGGACAGGGGATCAAGAGACCCAGTACTTC. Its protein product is CASSVGTGDQETQYF.

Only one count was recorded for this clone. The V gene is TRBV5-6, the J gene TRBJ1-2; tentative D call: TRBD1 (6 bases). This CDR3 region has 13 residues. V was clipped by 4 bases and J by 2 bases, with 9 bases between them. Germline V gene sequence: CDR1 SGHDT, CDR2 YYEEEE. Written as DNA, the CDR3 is TGTGCCAGCAGCAGGGGACACAACTATGGCTACACCTTC. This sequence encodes CASSRGHNYGYTF.

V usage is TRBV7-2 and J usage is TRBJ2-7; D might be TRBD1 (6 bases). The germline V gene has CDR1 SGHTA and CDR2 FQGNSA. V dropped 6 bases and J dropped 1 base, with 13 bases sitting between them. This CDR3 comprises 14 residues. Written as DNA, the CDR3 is TGTGCCAGCAGTCCTCAAAGGGGGTCCTACGAGCAGTACTTC. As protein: CASSPQRGSYEQYF. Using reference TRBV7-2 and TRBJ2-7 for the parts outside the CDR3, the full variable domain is GAGVSQSPSNKVTEKGKDVELRCDPISGHTALYWYRQSLGQGLEFLIYFQGNSAPDKSGLPSDRFSAERTGGSVSTLTIQRTQQEDSAVYLCASSPQRGSYEQYFGPGTRLTVT.

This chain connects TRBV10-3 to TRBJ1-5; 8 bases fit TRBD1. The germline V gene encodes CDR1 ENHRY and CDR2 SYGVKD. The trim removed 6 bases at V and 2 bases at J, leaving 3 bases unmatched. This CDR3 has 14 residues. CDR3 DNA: TGTGCCATCAGGGAGGGACAGGGCAATCAGCCCCAGCATTTT. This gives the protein CAIREGQGNQPQHF.

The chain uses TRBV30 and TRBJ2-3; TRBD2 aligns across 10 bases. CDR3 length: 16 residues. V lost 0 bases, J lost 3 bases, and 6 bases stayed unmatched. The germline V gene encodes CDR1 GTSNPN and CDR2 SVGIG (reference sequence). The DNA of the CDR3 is TGTGCCTGGAGTGTAGGTAGCGGGGGGAAAACAGATACGCAGTATTTT. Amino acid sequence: CAWSVGSGGKTDTQYF. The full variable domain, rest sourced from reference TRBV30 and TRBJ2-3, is SQTIHQWPATLVQPVGSPLSLECTVEGTSNPNLYWYRQAAGRGLQLLFYSVGIGQISSEVPQNLSASRPQDRQFILSSKKLLLSDSGFYLCAWSVGSGGKTDTQYFGPGTRLTVL.

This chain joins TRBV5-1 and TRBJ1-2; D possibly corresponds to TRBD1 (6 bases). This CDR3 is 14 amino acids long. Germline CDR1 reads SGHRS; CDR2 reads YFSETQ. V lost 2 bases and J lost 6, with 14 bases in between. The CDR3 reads CASSFGSDSDGYTF. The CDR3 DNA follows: TGCGCCAGCAGCTTTGGTTCGGACAGCGATGGCTACACCTTC.

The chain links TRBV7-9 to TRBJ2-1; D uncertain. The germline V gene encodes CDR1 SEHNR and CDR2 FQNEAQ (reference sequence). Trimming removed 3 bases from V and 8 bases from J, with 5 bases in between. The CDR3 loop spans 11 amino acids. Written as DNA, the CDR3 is TGTGCCAGCAGCTTTGAGGATGAGCAGTTCTTC. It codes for CASSFEDEQFF.

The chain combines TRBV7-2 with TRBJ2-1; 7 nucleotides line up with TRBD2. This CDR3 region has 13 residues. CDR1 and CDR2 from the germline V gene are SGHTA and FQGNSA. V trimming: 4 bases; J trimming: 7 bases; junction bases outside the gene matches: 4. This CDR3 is CASSSWEGNEQFF. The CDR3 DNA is TGTGCCAGCAGCTCCTGGGAGGGGAATGAGCAGTTCTTC.